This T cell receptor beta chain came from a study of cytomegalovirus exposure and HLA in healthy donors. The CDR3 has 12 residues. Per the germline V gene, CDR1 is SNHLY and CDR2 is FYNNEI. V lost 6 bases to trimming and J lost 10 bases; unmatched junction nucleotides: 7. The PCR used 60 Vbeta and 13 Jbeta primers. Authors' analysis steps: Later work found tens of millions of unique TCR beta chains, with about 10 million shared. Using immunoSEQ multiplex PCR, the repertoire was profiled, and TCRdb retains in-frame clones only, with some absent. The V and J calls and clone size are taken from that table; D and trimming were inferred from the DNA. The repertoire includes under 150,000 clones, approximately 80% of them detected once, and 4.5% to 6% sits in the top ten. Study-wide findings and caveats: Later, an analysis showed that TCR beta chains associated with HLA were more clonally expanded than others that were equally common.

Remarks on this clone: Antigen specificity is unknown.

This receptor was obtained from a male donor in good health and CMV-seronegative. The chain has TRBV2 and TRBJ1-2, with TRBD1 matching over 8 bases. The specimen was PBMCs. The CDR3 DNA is TGTGCCAGCAGGGGGGACAGGTTGGACTACACCTTC. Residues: CASRGDRLDYTF.